Below, 30 T cell receptor beta chains from the same sample are listed, as sequenced in a study of cytomegalovirus exposure and HLA in healthy donors. The PCR employed 60 Vbeta primers together with 13 Jbeta primers. Sequencing was performed with immunoSEQ multiplex PCR; in TCRdb, only in-frame clones are kept and a portion is missing. The data contain about 130,000 clones, under 80% of them singletons. The sequenced sample was PBMCs. The receptor source for this set is a man in his forties or fifties in good health and CMV-seropositive.

The V and J genes are TRBV18 and TRBJ1-1; D is possibly TRBD1 (5 bases). The CDR3 has 14 amino acids. V lost 2 bases to trimming and J lost 5 bases, with 12 bases between them. From germline, CDR1 is KGHSH and CDR2 LQKENI. CDR3 protein: CASSPTGDRTEAFF. DNA of the CDR3: TGTGCCAGCTCACCAACGGGGGATAGGACTGAAGCTTTCTTT.

The chain joins TRBV6-5 to TRBJ1-2; perhaps TRBD1 as D (5 bases). V gave up 8 bases and J gave up 6 bases, with 13 bases separating them. Germline CDR1 is MNHEY and CDR2 is SVGAGI. This CDR3 is built from 12 residues. CDR3 residues: CASQGEFDGYTF. The CDR3 DNA reads as TGTGCCAGCCAAGGGGAATTTGATGGCTACACCTTC.

This clone was observed once. This chain connects TRBV7-2 to TRBJ2-1, with a tentative D call TRBD1 (6 bases). V was trimmed by 6 bases and J by 11 bases, leaving 23 bases between them. The CDR3 consists of 15 residues. CDR1 and CDR2 (germline): SGHTA, FQGNSA. CDR3: CASRIRDTGLSQQFF. CDR3 nucleotide sequence: TGTGCCAGCAGGATCCGGGACACAGGTCTTTCCCAGCAGTTCTTC.

The CDR3, as DNA: TGTGCCAGCAGCTTGGCAAGGTTCCTAGCGGGAGTGTCGGCCGAGCAGTACTTC. Encoded protein: CASSLARFLAGVSAEQYF. V and J are TRBV5-6 and TRBJ2-7; 10 bases align to TRBD2. Per the germline V gene, CDR1 is SGHDT and CDR2 is YYEEEE. CDR3 length equals 18 residues. V trimming: 0 bases; J trimming: 6 bases; junction bases outside the gene matches: 15.

This chain joins TRBV29-1 and TRBJ1-1; 7 bases map to TRBD1. Germline values: CDR1 SQVTM, CDR2 ANQGSEA. This CDR3 region has 14 residues. V was clipped by 2 bases and J by 4 bases; unmatched bases: 7. CDR3 region: CSVEIGRGATEAFF. The CDR3 region has the DNA TGCAGCGTTGAAATCGGCAGGGGGGCCACTGAAGCTTTCTTT.

V gene TRBV27 combines with J gene TRBJ1-6; 8 bases fit TRBD1. With V trimmed by 5 bases and J by 14 bases, 8 bases remained unmatched. Germline lookup yields CDR1 MNHEY and CDR2 SMNVEV (reference sequence). The length of the CDR3 is 13 residues. The CDR3 loop is CASSPTGAITLHF. CDR3 DNA sequence: TGTGCCAGCAGTCCGACAGGGGCTATAACCCTCCACTTT.

This chain uses TRBV9 with TRBJ1-3; TRBD1 is a possible D gene (6 bases). Trimming stripped 3 bases from V and 8 bases from J, with 12 bases between. Germline V gives CDR1 SGDLS, CDR2 YYNGEE. This CDR3 spans 13 amino acids. The CDR3 region has the DNA TGTGCCAGCAGCGGACAGGTGGCGGACACCATATATTTT. As protein: CASSGQVADTIYF.

This clone was found once. The chain is built from TRBV5-1 and TRBJ1-2; D might be TRBD1 (6 bases). Germline V lookup: CDR1 SGHRS, CDR2 YFSETQ. The CDR3 contains 14 residues. Trimming cost V 3 bases and J 7 bases, with 16 bases left between them. CDR3 amino acids: CASSSQSGGPGYTF. The CDR3 DNA reads as TGCGCCAGCAGCTCACAATCGGGGGGGCCTGGCTACACCTTC.

The rearrangement links TRBV5-6 to TRBJ2-1, with 10 nucleotides matching TRBD1. V dropped 4 bases and J dropped 4; count of bases not matched to a gene: 5. CDR1 is SGHDT and CDR2 is YYEEEE in the germline V gene. There are 15 residues in the CDR3. This chain's CDR3 is CASSRGTGDYNEQFF. For the CDR3, the DNA is TGTGCCAGCAGCCGAGGGACAGGGGATTACAATGAGCAGTTCTTC.

This clone was counted only a few times. This chain links TRBV10-2 with TRBJ1-1; 9 bases are shared with TRBD1. V trimming: 6 bases; J trimming: 4 bases; junction bases outside the gene matches: 0. CDR1 WSHSY and CDR2 SAAADI come from the germline V gene. This CDR3 is built from 12 residues. The DNA of the CDR3 is TGCGCCAGCAGGACAGGGGGCACTGAAGCTTTCTTT. Amino acids: CASRTGGTEAFF.

This chain joins TRBV21-1 and TRBJ2-3; the table gives TRBD1 as D, unverified against the DNA. TRBV21-1 constitutes a pseudogene. The CDR3 totals 19 residues. Here the CDR3 DNA reads TGTGCCAGCAGCAAAGCTCAAAGGGGACAGGGAGAAAATGGAGATACGCAGTATTTT. Protein sequence: CASSKAQRGQGENGDTQYF.

J is TRBJ1-2 and V is TRBV5-4; D is unresolved. The CDR3 length is 15 residues. V was pared by 3 bases and J by 0 bases, with 12 bases between. Germline loops: CDR1 SGHNT, CDR2 YYREEE (reference sequence). CDR3 sequence: CASSWPGGTNYGYTF. The CDR3 DNA is TGTGCCAGCAGCTGGCCGGGTGGCACTAACTATGGCTACACCTTC.

The chain joins TRBV6-5 to TRBJ2-3, with TRBD2 identical over 9 bases. V trimming: 10 bases; J trimming: 5 bases; junction bases outside the gene matches: 13. Germline V gene sequence: CDR1 MNHEY, CDR2 SVGAGI. The CDR3 has 15 residues. DNA for the CDR3: TGTGCCACCGTACCGTCGCGGGGGGGCCGAGATACGCAGTATTTT. Translating it yields CATVPSRGGRDTQYF.

The CDR3 bases are TGTGCCAGTAGTACGTCTGGAAACACCATATATTTT. It encodes CASSTSGNTIYF. The V gene is TRBV19, the J gene TRBJ1-3; the D is unclear. There are 12 residues in the CDR3. V lost 4 bases to trimming and J lost 1 base, with 2 bases between them. Germline V gives CDR1 LNHDA, CDR2 SQIVND (reference sequence).

This clone was recorded a few times. The rearrangement uses TRBV9 and TRBJ2-7; possible D gene TRBD2, 5 bases. Germline V gives CDR1 SGDLS, CDR2 YYNGEE. This CDR3 contains 14 residues. The V and J ends lost 0 bases and 2 bases respectively, with 9 bases between them. The CDR3, as DNA: TGTGCCAGCAGCGTAGTGGACTCCCCCTACGAGCAGTACTTC. It is translated as CASSVVDSPYEQYF.

The V call is TRBV11-2, the J call TRBJ2-7, with 11 bases identical to TRBD2. Trimming removed 4 bases from V and 2 bases from J; junction bases left unmatched: 4. Germline V gene sequence: CDR1 SGHAT, CDR2 FQNNGV. There are 15 residues in the CDR3. The CDR3 loop reads CASSYSSGGTYEQYF. In nucleotides, the CDR3 is TGTGCCAGCAGCTACTCTAGCGGGGGGACCTACGAGCAGTACTTC.

In this sample, this clone turned up a few times. This chain connects TRBV11-3 to TRBJ2-1, with D perhaps matching TRBD2 (5 bases). The germline V and J ends were trimmed by 3 bases and 8 bases, with 11 bases remaining between them. CDR3 length: 13 residues. Germline V gene lookup returns CDR1 SGHNT and CDR2 YENEEA. The CDR3 nucleotides read TGTGCCAGCAGCTTGAAGCGGAGGTATGAGCAGTTCTTC. Translating gives CASSLKRRYEQFF. The full variable domain, in which reference TRBV11-3 and TRBJ2-1 provide the parts outside the CDR3, is EAGVVQSPRYKIIEKKQPVAFWCNPISGHNTLYWYLQNLGQGPELLIRYENEEAVDDSQLPKDRFSAERLKGVDSTLKIQPAELGDSAVYLCASSLKRRYEQFFGPGTRLTVL.

The rearrangement joins TRBV7-9 to TRBJ1-2, with a tentative D call TRBD1 (5 bases). CDR3 length: 12 residues. V dropped 5 bases and J dropped 6 bases, with 10 bases sitting between them. In germline, CDR1 is SEHNR, CDR2 FQNEAQ (reference sequence). Here the CDR3 DNA reads TGTGCCAGCAGCCTTCAGGGTCATGGCTACACCTTC. Its protein is CASSLQGHGYTF.

The CDR3 sequence is CASRASGGGGYNEQFF. The CDR3 DNA follows: TGCGCCAGCAGGGCTAGCGGGGGGGGAGGCTACAATGAGCAGTTCTTC. The chain has TRBV10-2 and TRBJ2-1; the match to TRBD2 covers 12 bases. The CDR3 runs 16 residues. Trimming removed 6 bases from V and 3 bases from J; junction bases left unmatched: 6. Germline CDR1 reads WSHSY; CDR2 reads SAAADI.

V gene TRBV29-1 combines with J gene TRBJ1-1; D remains unclear. Germline loops: CDR1 SQVTM, CDR2 ANQGSEA. There are 13 residues in the CDR3. The V end lost 1 base, the J end lost 2 bases, and 8 bases lay between the germline ends. CDR3 nucleotide sequence: TGCAGCGTTGAAGGAGTTATCAACACTGAAGCTTTCTTT. Translated: CSVEGVINTEAFF.

The V gene is TRBV20-1, the J gene TRBJ2-5; D is undetermined. Trimming left V 5 bases short and J 1 base short, with 5 bases between. CDR3 length: 11 residues. CDR1 and CDR2 from the germline V gene are DFQATT and SNEGSKA (reference sequence). CDR3 bases: TGCAGTGCTCCCGTCCAAGAGACCCAGTACTTC. This gives the protein CSAPVQETQYF.

The chain couples TRBV6-1 to TRBJ2-7, with TRBD2 matching 8 bases. CDR3 length: 14 amino acids. CDR1 and CDR2 (germline): MNHNS, SASEGT. Trimming cost V 5 bases and J 7 bases; bases outside gene matches: 10. The CDR3 protein is CASSTSGRLGEQYF. The CDR3 DNA sequence: TGTGCCAGCAGTACTAGCGGAAGATTAGGGGAGCAGTACTTC.

This chain links TRBV28 with TRBJ2-7; 9 bases agree with TRBD1. This CDR3 contains 15 residues. CDR1 and CDR2 from the germline V gene are MDHEN and SYDVKM. Trimming at V came to 4 bases and at J to 3 bases, leaving 7 bases not matched to a gene. The CDR3 bases are TGTGCCAGCAGTTCGGCCGGGACAGGGATCTACGAGCAGTACTTC. Translated, it gives CASSSAGTGIYEQYF.

The chain carries TRBV18 and TRBJ1-3, with D possibly TRBD1 on 5 matching bases. The V gene lost 6 bases and the J gene lost 4 bases, with 22 bases spanning the gap. CDR3 length: 17 residues. In germline, CDR1 is KGHSH, CDR2 LQKENI. The CDR3: CASSVFGAVGSGNTIYF. The CDR3 region has the DNA TGTGCCAGCTCGGTCTTTGGGGCGGTGGGCTCCGGAAACACCATATATTTT.

V gene TRBV7-8 combines with J gene TRBJ2-3, with TRBD1 matching over 11 bases. The CDR3 runs to 15 residues. The germline V gene encodes CDR1 SGHVS and CDR2 FQNEAQ. J lost 6 bases, V lost 4 bases, and 6 bases had no gene match. CDR3 in DNA: TGTGCCAGCAGCTCCCGGACAGGGGGCTACGATACGCAGTATTTT. Its translation is CASSSRTGGYDTQYF.

The sample holds one count of this clone. The J gene is TRBJ1-5, the V gene TRBV7-9; D unclear. This CDR3 contains 12 residues. V lost 3 bases, J lost 5 bases, and 5 bases lay in between. The germline V gene encodes CDR1 SEHNR and CDR2 FQNEAQ (reference sequence). This CDR3 reads CASSFPDQPQHF. CDR3 nucleotides: TGTGCCAGCAGCTTCCCCGATCAGCCCCAGCATTTT.

This sequence joins TRBV19 and TRBJ1-4; a weak D match, TRBD1 (5 bases). V was pared by 9 bases and J by 7 bases, with 18 bases between. CDR3 length: 14 residues. Per the germline V gene, CDR1 is LNHDA and CDR2 is SQIVND (reference sequence). CDR3 sequence (DNA): TGTGCCAGCGCAGGGTATTTGCAGGTTGAAAAACTGTTTTTT. Translated: CASAGYLQVEKLFF.

CDR3 region: CASSYMTGPANYGYTF. The CDR3 DNA sequence: TGTGCCAGCAGTTACATGACAGGGCCAGCTAACTATGGCTACACCTTC. The chain carries TRBV6-5 and TRBJ1-2; 7 bases fit TRBD1. Losses at the gene ends were 2 bases for V and 0 bases for J; bases not matched to a gene: 6. The germline gives CDR1 MNHEY, CDR2 SVGAGI. This CDR3 is built from 16 residues.

The V and J genes are TRBV28 and TRBJ2-3; 7 bases match TRBD2. V shed 6 bases and J 1 base; nucleotides not matched to a gene: 10. Germline V lookup: CDR1 MDHEN, CDR2 SYDVKM. The CDR3 spans 16 residues. The CDR3 reads CASSTMGGKGTDTQYF. In nucleotides, the CDR3 is TGTGCCAGCAGCACGATGGGGGGGAAAGGCACAGATACGCAGTATTTT.

This clone was counted between two and nine times. The chain has TRBV19 and TRBJ2-3, with 7 nucleotides matching TRBD2. The CDR3 spans 14 residues. V shed 11 bases, J shed 8 bases, and the junction held 16 bases outside the gene matches. Germline V gives CDR1 LNHDA, CDR2 SQIVND (reference sequence). This CDR3 reads CASSERGRVGTQYF. In DNA, the CDR3 is TGTGCCTCGTCCGAGCGGGGCAGAGTTGGTACGCAGTATTTT.